A selection of T cell receptor beta chains follows, all from one sample in a study of long-term antiretroviral therapy in people with HIV. Using immunoSEQ multiplex PCR, the repertoire was profiled, and TCRdb retains in-frame clones only, with some absent. The sample includes 25,000 to 30,000 clones, roughly 89% of them seen just once. Specimen: unsorted PBMCs, collected 1.8 years after starting antiretroviral therapy. The receptors were sampled from a young woman with HIV. Both conserved end residues are part of each CDR3. The order of the fields is clone size, V gene, J gene, D gene, CDR3 DNA, CDR3 protein. D genes are given only for firm matches. For some rows the clone size is stated as once, few or many, or as a class when expanded; others skip it.

size: NA
V: TRBV7-8
J: TRBJ2-3
D: NA
DNA: TGTGCCAGTCCTCCTGTGACGGGGAGCACAGATACGCAGTATTTT
CDR3: CASPPVTGSTDTQYF

size: NA
V: TRBV7-9
J: TRBJ1-2
D: NA
DNA: TGTGCCAGCAGCTTAGTCAGCCACAGAGCCCCAGTTAACTATGGCTACACCTTC
CDR3: CASSLVSHRAPVNYGYTF

size: NA
V: TRBV6-5
J: TRBJ1-2
D: NA
DNA: TGTGCCAGCAGTTACTCGCGGGGGTTTGACTATGGCTACACCTTC
CDR3: CASSYSRGFDYGYTF

size: NA
V: TRBV5-5
J: TRBJ2-3
D: NA
DNA: TGTGCCAGCAGCTGGGACGGCGACACAGATACGCAGTATTTT
CDR3: CASSWDGDTDTQYF

size: NA
V: TRBV28
J: TRBJ2-3
D: NA
DNA: TGTGCCAGCAGTTCCTCCGGATTGACCCTAGGGGGCACAGATACGCAGTATTTT
CDR3: CASSSSGLTLGGTDTQYF

size: NA
V: TRBV9
J: TRBJ1-2
D: TRBD1
DNA: TGTGCCAGCAGCGTAGGGGACAGGGTTAACTATGGCTACACCTTC
CDR3: CASSVGDRVNYGYTF

size: NA
V: TRBV5-1
J: TRBJ1-2
D: NA
DNA: TGCGCCAGCAGCTTCCAGGCAGCCATCTATGGCTACACCTTC
CDR3: CASSFQAAIYGYTF

size: once
V: TRBV25-1
J: TRBJ2-1
D: NA
DNA: TGTGCCAGCAGTCGACTTGTGGAGCAGTTCTTC
CDR3: CASSRLVEQFF

size: NA
V: TRBV5-6
J: TRBJ1-3
D: TRBD1
DNA: TGTGCCAGCAGCTTACTTGACAGGGGGAAGTCTGGAAACACCATATATTTT
CDR3: CASSLLDRGKSGNTIYF

size: NA
V: TRBV7-6
J: TRBJ2-5
D: NA
DNA: TGTGCCAGCAGCGCTACTCCAATCCGGGACAAAAAAGAGACCCAGTACTTC
CDR3: CASSATPIRDKKETQYF

size: NA
V: TRBV4-1
J: TRBJ2-7
D: NA
DNA: TGCGCCAGCAGCCAAGATTACAGGGACGAGCAGTACTTC
CDR3: CASSQDYRDEQYF

size: NA
V: TRBV7-3
J: TRBJ2-3
D: TRBD2
DNA: TGTGCCAGCAGCTTAGGACTAGCGGGAGATACGCAGTATTTT
CDR3: CASSLGLAGDTQYF

size: once
V: TRBV15
J: TRBJ2-4
D: NA
DNA: TGTGCCGCCGAGGACCTTTCATCCTTC
CDR3: CAAEDLSSF

size: NA
V: TRBV6-5
J: TRBJ2-1
D: NA
DNA: TGTGCCAGCAGTCGAGGGTACAATGAGCAGTTCTTC
CDR3: CASSRGYNEQFF

size: NA
V: TRBV5-1
J: TRBJ2-5
D: TRBD2
DNA: TGCGCCAGCAGCGAAGGGGAGGGCCTTATAGAGACCCAGTACTTC
CDR3: CASSEGEGLIETQYF

size: NA
V: TRBV2
J: TRBJ2-3
D: TRBD1
DNA: TGTGCCAGCAGTGTCTGGACAGGGGGTCCTAGCACAGATACGCAGTATTTT
CDR3: CASSVWTGGPSTDTQYF

size: NA
V: TRBV28
J: TRBJ1-2
D: NA
DNA: TGTGCCAGCAGTAGCCCGGACAGTCTAAGAAACTATGGCTACACCTTC
CDR3: CASSSPDSLRNYGYTF

size: NA
V: TRBV18
J: TRBJ2-1
D: TRBD1
DNA: TGTGCCAGCTCACCAGCCAGGGACAGGGAGTTCTTC
CDR3: CASSPARDREFF

size: NA
V: TRBV27
J: TRBJ2-1
D: NA
DNA: TGTGCCAGCAGTTTTTCTAGCGCATCCTACAATGAGCAGTTCTTC
CDR3: CASSFSSASYNEQFF

size: NA
V: TRBV11-2
J: TRBJ2-5
D: NA
DNA: TGTGCCAGCAGCTTCCTTGGTGGGACCCAGTACTTC
CDR3: CASSFLGGTQYF

size: NA
V: TRBV7-9
J: TRBJ1-1
D: TRBD1
DNA: TGTGCCAGCAGCTTAAAGGGGGCGGGAGGCACTGAAGCTTTCTTT
CDR3: CASSLKGAGGTEAFF

size: NA
V: TRBV7-9
J: TRBJ1-2
D: NA
DNA: TGTGCCAGCAGCTTAGGGGGCGGCTATTATGGCTACACCTTC
CDR3: CASSLGGGYYGYTF

size: NA
V: TRBV10-3
J: TRBJ2-7
D: NA
DNA: TGTGCCATCAGTGAGTTCCGACAGGCAACGTACGAGCAGTACTTC
CDR3: CAISEFRQATYEQYF